What follows are 31 T cell receptor beta chains derived from one specimen sequenced in a study of shared T cell receptors in the human thymus. Produced via immunoSEQ multiplex PCR; TCRdb's table is partial and in-frame only. The sample lists hundreds of thousands of clones, roughly 90% seen once, with 0.0095% to 0.013% in the top ten. These records were also assigned to another study, of human thymus T cells.

Material: thymocytes. The receptors derive from a boy under two years old with a congenital heart defect.

V and J are TRBV7-2 and TRBJ2-7; D gene uncertain. The CDR3 loop spans 13 amino acids. V lost 1 base and J 5 bases, leaving 9 bases between the germline ends. Per the germline V gene, CDR1 is SGHTA and CDR2 is FQGNSA. The CDR3 reads CASSLVAVHEQYF. Here the CDR3 DNA reads TGTGCCAGCAGCTTAGTAGCAGTCCACGAGCAGTACTTC.

CDR3 DNA sequence: TGTGCCAGCAGCCCCATGCGGAACACTGAAGCTTTCTTT. It codes for CASSPMRNTEAFF. The J gene is TRBJ1-1, the V gene TRBV7-8, with unresolved D. This CDR3 is built from 13 residues. V lost 5 bases, J lost 1 base, and 8 bases lay in between. Germline V gene data show CDR1 as SGHVS and CDR2 as FQNEAQ.

The chain employs TRBV7-9 and TRBJ1-3; 7 bases fit TRBD1. The CDR3 runs 17 residues. The germline V gene has CDR1 SEHNR and CDR2 FQNEAQ (reference sequence). V trimming: 5 bases; J trimming: 2 bases; junction bases outside the gene matches: 12. CDR3 in DNA: TGTGCCAGCAGCCCCATCCTTGAGGGGGCGCCTGGAAACACCATATATTTT. Amino acids: CASSPILEGAPGNTIYF. Full variable domain (remainder filled in from reference TRBV7-9 and TRBJ1-3): DTGVSQNPRHKITKRGQNVTFRCDPISEHNRLYWYRQTLGQGPEFLTYFQNEAQLEKSRLLSDRFSAERPKGSFSTLEIQRTEQGDSAMYLCASSPILEGAPGNTIYFGEGSWLTVV.

Only one count was recorded for this clone. The genes are TRBV7-9 and TRBJ1-1; 8 bases agree with TRBD1. Germline V lookup: CDR1 SEHNR, CDR2 FQNEAQ (reference sequence). V dropped 1 base and J dropped 1; count of bases not matched to a gene: 5. The CDR3 totals 16 residues. The CDR3 spells CASSLEQGEGNTEAFF. CDR3 sequence (DNA): TGTGCCAGCAGCTTAGAACAGGGGGAGGGGAACACTGAAGCTTTCTTT.

This clone has more than one count but fewer than ten. The chain has TRBV27 and TRBJ2-2; TRBD2 matches at 14 bases. Germline V gives CDR1 MNHEY, CDR2 SMNVEV (reference sequence). There are 22 residues in the CDR3. With V trimmed by 7 bases and J by 7 bases, 26 bases remained unmatched. This CDR3 is CASTLYALTTSGRAGSFGELFF. The CDR3 nucleotides read TGTGCCAGCACCCTATATGCCCTCACGACTAGCGGGAGGGCCGGGAGTTTCGGGGAGCTGTTTTTT.

This chain connects TRBV11-2 to TRBJ2-2; TRBD1 matches 9 bases. Losses at the gene ends were 2 bases for V and 4 bases for J; bases not matched to a gene: 8. Germline CDR1 reads SGHAT; CDR2 reads FQNNGV. The CDR3 loop spans 17 amino acids. The CDR3 nucleotides are TGTGCCAGCAGCTTATCTTCGGGGACAGGGCCCACCGGGGAGCTGTTTTTT. It translates to CASSLSSGTGPTGELFF.

In its sample, this clone was seen a few times. V and J are TRBV19 and TRBJ2-7; TRBD2 might be the D (5 bases). Germline V gives CDR1 LNHDA, CDR2 SQIVND (reference sequence). Deletions cut 0 bases from V and 0 bases from J, with 12 bases between. This CDR3 has 16 residues. CDR3 nucleotides: TGTGCCAGTAGTATAGAAGCGGTTAAGAGCTCCTACGAGCAGTACTTC. This sequence encodes CASSIEAVKSSYEQYF.

This chain uses TRBV6-5 with TRBJ2-1; the match to TRBD2 covers 10 bases. The CDR3 extends over 16 amino acids. V trimming: 4 bases; J trimming: 5 bases; junction bases outside the gene matches: 8. Germline loops: CDR1 MNHEY, CDR2 SVGAGI. The CDR3 region has the DNA TGTGCCAGCAGTTTCCTAGCGGGAGCTTCGCACAATGAGCAGTTCTTC. Translation gives CASSFLAGASHNEQFF.

This clone occurred a few times. The chain combines TRBV19 with TRBJ2-5; unclear D gene. Trimming left V 3 bases short and J 4 bases short, with 12 bases between. The CDR3 contains 14 residues. Looked up from germline, CDR1 is LNHDA and CDR2 is SQIVND (reference sequence). The CDR3 DNA sequence: TGTGCCAGTAGTATTAAGGCTAGTGGAGAGACCCAGTACTTC. Its translation is CASSIKASGETQYF.

The chain has TRBV11-1 and TRBJ1-1; TRBD1 might be the D (5 bases). With 0 bases removed from V and 0 bases from J, the gap between germline ends came to 11 bases. The CDR3 covers 16 residues. CDR1 is SGHAT, CDR2 FQDESV, per germline (reference sequence). The CDR3 loop reads CASSLARVVMNTEAFF. In DNA form, the CDR3 reads TGTGCCAGCAGCTTAGCCAGGGTGGTCATGAACACTGAAGCTTTCTTT. The full variable domain, its missing parts supplied by reference TRBV11-1 and TRBJ1-1, is EAEVAQSPRYKITEKSQAVAFWCDPISGHATLYWYRQILGQGPELLVQFQDESVVDDSQLPKDRFSAERLKGVDSTLKIQPAELGDSAMYLCASSLARVVMNTEAFFGQGTRLTVV.

V is TRBV28 and J is TRBJ2-7; D may be TRBD2 (5 bases). Germline V lookup: CDR1 MDHEN, CDR2 SYDVKM. The CDR3 sequence is 15 residues long. Between the trimmed V and J ends, which lost 5 bases and 4 bases, there was a span of 18 bases. The CDR3 DNA reads TGTGCCAGCAGTCCAGGCCTCCCGGGGAGTTACGAGCAGTACTTC. This sequence encodes CASSPGLPGSYEQYF. Supplemented by reference TRBV28 and TRBJ2-7, the full variable domain reads DVKVTQSSRYLVKRTGEKVFLECVQDMDHENMFWYRQDPGLGLRLIYFSYDVKMKEKGDIPEGYSVSREKKERFSLILESASTNQTSMYLCASSPGLPGSYEQYFGPGTRLTVT.

This clone was found once. The rearrangement uses TRBV11-2 and TRBJ2-1, with D possibly matching TRBD2 (6 bases). Germline V gene sequence: CDR1 SGHAT, CDR2 FQNNGV. There are 14 residues in the CDR3. Deletions cut 5 bases from V and 2 bases from J, with 10 bases between. CDR3 in amino acids: CASSPSGPYNEQFF. The DNA for the CDR3 is TGTGCCAGCAGCCCGAGCGGGCCCTACAATGAGCAGTTCTTC.

DNA of the CDR3: TGTGCCAGCAGTTTCCTACGGGACAGGGGGGGCGGGGAGCTGTTTTTT. Protein product: CASSFLRDRGGGELFF. The chain carries TRBV28 and TRBJ2-2; 11 bases are shared with TRBD1. The germline CDR1 and CDR2 sequences are MDHEN and SYDVKM. With V trimmed by 3 bases and J by 7 bases, 7 bases remained unmatched. This CDR3 has 16 residues.

The V call is TRBV4-3, the J call TRBJ1-2; 9 bases line up with TRBD1. The CDR3 is 16 amino acids. The V gene end was trimmed by 4 bases and the J gene end by 3 bases; junction bases not matched to a gene: 9. The V gene's germline CDR1 is LGHNA and CDR2 YSLEER. The CDR3 loop reads CASSPQTGGAHYGYTF. The DNA of the CDR3 is TGCGCCAGCAGCCCCCAAACAGGGGGCGCTCACTATGGCTACACCTTC.

The chain recombines TRBV9 with TRBJ1-4, with D hard to call. CDR3 size: 15 residues. Germline CDR1 reads SGDLS; CDR2 reads YYNGEE. Between the trimmed V and J ends, which lost 0 bases and 0 bases, there was a span of 6 bases. The CDR3 is CASSVGRATNEKLFF. DNA of the CDR3: TGTGCCAGCAGCGTAGGTCGGGCAACTAATGAAAAACTGTTTTTT.

The chain has TRBV25-1 and TRBJ2-2; 9 bases fit TRBD1. This CDR3 region has 15 residues. Germline CDR1 MGHDK, CDR2 SYGVNS. V shed 4 bases, J shed 1 base, and the junction held 1 base outside the gene matches. The CDR3 nucleotides are TGTGCCAGCAGTGTGGGACAGGGGAACACCGGGGAGCTGTTTTTT. Translation gives CASSVGQGNTGELFF.

This clone has just a few counts. The chain recombines TRBV18 with TRBJ2-7; 7 bases fit TRBD1. CDR1 is KGHSH, CDR2 LQKENI, per germline. After removal of 3 bases from V and 5 bases from J, the junction contained 4 bases not matched to a gene. The CDR3 is made up of 13 amino acids. Here the CDR3 DNA reads TGTGCCAGCTCACCCGACAGGGCCGACGAGCAGTACTTC. Its translation: CASSPDRADEQYF.

This clone was seen a few times. J is TRBJ2-1 and V is TRBV5-5, with TRBD2 matching over 8 bases. The V gene end was trimmed by 4 bases and the J gene end by 10 bases; junction bases not matched to a gene: 13. The CDR3 runs 15 residues. CDR1 and CDR2 (germline): SGHKS, YYEKEE (reference sequence). In nucleotides, the CDR3 is TGTGCCAGCAGCCCCACCGCGGGAGGAATGTGGGAGCAGTTCTTC. Translated: CASSPTAGGMWEQFF.

For the CDR3, the DNA is TGCGCCAGCAGCTCTCTGCGAAGCGGGAGTGGTACAGATACGCAGTATTTT. This gives the protein CASSSLRSGSGTDTQYF. The chain joins TRBV5-1 to TRBJ2-3; 8 nucleotides align to TRBD2. V lost 3 bases and J lost 3; bases outside the gene matches: 12. The CDR3 is 17 residues long. Germline loops: CDR1 SGHRS, CDR2 YFSETQ. The entire variable domain, with the rest obtained from reference TRBV5-1 and TRBJ2-3, is as follows: KAGVTQTPRYLIKTRGQQVTLSCSPISGHRSVSWYQQTPGQGLQFLFEYFSETQRNKGNFPGRFSGRQFSNSRSEMNVSTLELGDSALYLCASSSLRSGSGTDTQYFGPGTRLTVL.

The chain links TRBV9 to TRBJ1-2; possible D gene TRBD1, 6 bases. The CDR3 runs 19 residues. The V gene's germline CDR1 is SGDLS and CDR2 YYNGEE. Trimming left V 4 bases short and J 7 bases short, with 32 bases between. CDR3 sequence: CASSPNPHNSGHHTPGYTF. CDR3 DNA: TGTGCCAGCAGCCCGAATCCCCATAACTCGGGACACCACACCCCTGGCTACACCTTC.

V is TRBV6-4 and J is TRBJ2-3, with 11 nucleotides matching TRBD2. The CDR3 sequence is 15 residues long. CDR1 and CDR2 (germline): MRHNA, SNTAGT. The V segment lost 5 bases and the J segment 4 bases; nucleotides outside the gene matches: 5. CDR3 nucleotides: TGTGCCAGCAGTCCTAGCGGGAGGAACCCAGATACGCAGTATTTT. Encoded protein: CASSPSGRNPDTQYF.

This clone was recorded only once. CDR3 loop: CASYRQGCYEQYF. DNA of the CDR3: TGCGCCAGCTACCGACAGGGTTGCTACGAGCAGTACTTC. J is TRBJ2-7 and V is TRBV10-1; 7 nucleotides line up with TRBD1. This CDR3 is built from 13 residues. CDR1 WNHNN and CDR2 SYGVQD come from the germline V gene (reference sequence). The V and J ends lost 8 bases and 3 bases, in that order; junction bases with no gene match: 7.

Concerning this clone itself: At one end the junction does not follow the germline gene, possibly because of a read error. The CDR3 region is CASSFSRGETQYF. The DNA of the CDR3 is TGTGCTAGCAGCTTTAGCCGTGGTGAGACCCAGTACTTC. The V gene is TRBV7-7, the J gene TRBJ2-5; D not certain. Germline CDR1 is SSHAT and CDR2 is FNYEAQ (reference sequence). The CDR3 is 13 amino acids. Full variable domain (outside the CDR3, taken from reference TRBV7-7 and TRBJ2-5): GAGVSQSPRYKVTKRGQDVTLRCDPISSHATLYWYQQALGQGPEFLTYFNYEAQPDKSGLPSDRFSAERPEGSISTLTIQRTEQRDSAMYRCASSFSRGETQYFGPGTRLLVL.

The chain couples TRBV4-1 to TRBJ2-1; 8 nucleotides agree with TRBD1. V shed 3 bases and J 4 bases; nucleotides not matched to a gene: 5. CDR1 MGHRA and CDR2 YSYEKL come from the germline V gene. The CDR3 contains 15 residues. The CDR3: CASSHRDRIYNEQFF. Here the CDR3 DNA reads TGCGCCAGCAGCCACCGGGACAGGATTTACAATGAGCAGTTCTTC.

The rearrangement joins TRBV11-2 to TRBJ2-3; no reliable D call. The CDR3 spans 12 residues. V lost 4 bases to trimming and J lost 6 bases, with 8 bases between them. The germline V gene encodes CDR1 SGHAT and CDR2 FQNNGV. CDR3 in amino acids: CASSSSTDTQYF. In nucleotides, the CDR3 is TGTGCCAGCAGCTCGAGTACTGATACGCAGTATTTT.

The gene calls are TRBV6-7 and TRBJ1-3, with no clear D. TRBV6-7 is given ORF status, its function remaining uncertain. V shed 11 bases and J shed 2 bases, with 13 bases lying between them. This CDR3 has 13 residues. The CDR3 loop reads CASSLAPGNTIYF. In DNA form, the CDR3 reads TGTGCCTCGTCCCTGGCCCCTGGAAACACCATATATTTT.

V gene TRBV28 combines with J gene TRBJ2-7, with 8 bases aligning to TRBD1. This CDR3 comprises 14 residues. V shed 6 bases, J shed 6 bases, and the junction held 10 bases outside the gene matches. Germline-derived CDR1 and CDR2 are MDHEN and SYDVKM. The DNA for the CDR3 is TGTGCCAGCAGGCCGGGGACAGGCCCCTCCGAGCAGTACTTC. Residues: CASRPGTGPSEQYF.

This rearrangement joins TRBV29-1 to TRBJ2-1; D might be TRBD1 (5 bases). The CDR3 covers 12 residues. The V end lost 8 bases, the J end lost 7 bases, and 15 bases lay between the germline ends. The germline gives CDR1 SQVTM, CDR2 ANQGSEA. As DNA, the CDR3 is TGCAGCCCTAGGGGTACAGGAAATGAGCAGTTCTTC. It yields the protein CSPRGTGNEQFF.

This clone came up a few times. V gene TRBV14 combines with J gene TRBJ2-3; 14 bases agree with TRBD2. Trimming took 4 bases from V and 4 from J; bases not matched to a gene: 10. Germline V gene lookup returns CDR1 SGHDN and CDR2 FVKESK. The CDR3 sequence is 18 residues long. The CDR3 bases are TGTGCCAGCAGCCTCGGGACTAGCGGGAGTGAGTGTGCAGATACGCAGTATTTT. It translates to CASSLGTSGSECADTQYF.

The rearrangement joins TRBV30 to TRBJ2-1; 10 nucleotides agree with TRBD2. V gave up 0 bases and J gave up 7 bases; unmatched junction bases: 9. The CDR3 is 16 residues long. The germline V gene encodes CDR1 GTSNPN and CDR2 SVGIG (reference sequence). This CDR3 is CAWSVPSGSLDNEQFF. As DNA, the CDR3 is TGTGCCTGGAGTGTACCTAGCGGGAGCCTAGATAATGAGCAGTTCTTC.

This chain joins TRBV7-9 and TRBJ2-7; TRBD2 matches 9 bases. CDR3 length: 17 amino acids. Germline loops: CDR1 SEHNR, CDR2 FQNEAQ (reference sequence). V dropped 5 bases and J dropped 2; count of bases not matched to a gene: 13. In DNA, the CDR3 is TGTGCCAGCAGCCCAACCTTAATTAGCGGGAGAGCCTACGAGCAGTACTTC. This gives the protein CASSPTLISGRAYEQYF.